These T cell receptor beta chains were read from a single sample in a study of blood T cell repertoires in COVID-19. Data came from immunoSEQ multiplex PCR; TCRdb stores just in-frame clones and leaves some out. This sample has about 32,000 clones; approximately 86% occur once, and the top ten carry just over 5.5%. Sequencing was performed on peripheral blood. These receptors were collected from a woman of 80 years or more with active or convalescent COVID-19. The conserved cysteine and the conserved F or W are not part of the CDR3 here. Rows give clone size only sometimes, using once, few, many, or a class for an expanded clone.

v_gene	j_gene	abundance	CDR3aa
TRBV11-2	TRBJ2-1	NA	ASSALSGGLGNEQF
TRBV5-1	TRBJ2-4	NA	ASSFLPSGTSVNIQY
TRBV5-1	TRBJ2-7	NA	ASSLESGGPYEQY
TRBV30	TRBJ2-3	NA	AWSKTPLAGGDTQY
TRBV6-5	TRBJ1-1	NA	ASSYSDGRNTEAF
TRBV30	TRBJ2-2	NA	AWRWQGGSGELF
TRBV5-1	TRBJ2-1	NA	ASSATSEGLNEQF
TRBV13	TRBJ2-7	NA	ASSHGGDEQY
TRBV5-5	TRBJ2-2	NA	ASRFRQGGAGELF
TRBV28	TRBJ1-5	NA	ATTLAPGVGSNQPQH
TRBV2	TRBJ2-3	NA	ASSRFTDTQY
TRBV21-1	TRBJ1-5	NA	ASSKWTGEQPQH
TRBV4-2	TRBJ1-2	NA	ASSQVGATSYGYT
TRBV4-2	TRBJ1-2	NA	ASSPNSNYGYT
TRBV10-3	TRBJ1-5	NA	AISQGQRNQPQH
TRBV18	TRBJ1-4	NA	ASSPSGEKLF
TRBV15	TRBJ2-7	once	ATSRDGGKGLFSYYEQY
TRBV7-2	TRBJ1-2	NA	ASSLAGRGPGGYT
TRBV7-3	TRBJ2-1	NA	ASSPLGGSYNEQF
TRBV6-5	TRBJ2-5	NA	ASSGTGLGQETQY
TRBV30	TRBJ2-7	NA	AWGSAGAYEQY
TRBV12-3/TRBV12-4	TRBJ2-2	NA	ASSLSAGELF
TRBV6-5	TRBJ2-3	NA	ASSKTYSTDTQY
TRBV18	TRBJ2-1	NA	ASSRTSGGSSYNEQF
TRBV6-6	TRBJ2-3	NA	ASILAGVTDTQY
TRBV28	TRBJ2-7	NA	ASGTFLYEQY
TRBV11-3	TRBJ1-2	NA	ASSLGPGQHGYT
TRBV2	TRBJ1-2	NA	ASSEATYGYT
TRBV7-6	TRBJ1-1	few	ASSSGQPTLNTEAF
TRBV19	TRBJ2-1	NA	ASSISGGGYNEQF
TRBV6-6	TRBJ2-7	NA	ASRPNRAGYEQY
TRBV27	TRBJ2-7	NA	ASSPMTGPSYEQY
TRBV5-1	TRBJ2-7	NA	ASSLSIGTGSYEQY
TRBV2	TRBJ1-2	NA	ASSEGQDYGYT
TRBV29-1	TRBJ1-1	NA	SVDRTGAATEAF
TRBV12-2	TRBJ2-7	NA	ASRTSQGFTYEQY
TRBV16	TRBJ1-1	few	ASSQSRGNTEAF
TRBV9	TRBJ2-1	NA	ASSAQLRTTHNEQF
TRBV7-8	TRBJ2-7	NA	ASSSEGLGGHEQY
TRBV6-1	TRBJ1-1	NA	ASSDFRAGPGRTEAF
TRBV5-1	TRBJ1-6	NA	ASSLGTANNSPLH
TRBV30	TRBJ1-3	NA	ACLESGNTIY
TRBV11-3	TRBJ2-5	NA	ASSLGEGTSGTTSQETQY
TRBV7-2	TRBJ1-6	NA	ASSLDNHMGSPLH
TRBV6-1	TRBJ2-3	NA	ASSDAGASTDTQY
TRBV10-1	TRBJ2-7	few	ASSPTSGNSYEQY
TRBV10-3	TRBJ2-3	NA	AISDFGGPTDTQY
TRBV29-1	TRBJ2-3	NA	SVFKGAVTDTQY
TRBV28	TRBJ1-2	NA	ASSPGTGLKGT